This is a list of T cell receptor beta chains from one sample in a study of control samples from healthy donors and cancer patients. Sequencing was performed with immunoSEQ multiplex PCR; in TCRdb, only in-frame clones are kept and a portion is missing. The table lists 100,000 to 150,000 clones, about nine tenths of them singletons. Sequencing was carried out using blood. These receptors all come from a man aged 35-49 years in good health. The CDR3 runs from the conserved cysteine through the conserved F or W. D genes are given only for firm matches. Clone size is not always given. Where it is, it says once, few, many or a class for expanded clones.

clone_size,d_call,j_call,v_call,cdr3_aa,cdr3_nt
.,.,TRBJ2-7,TRBV6-6,CASSYQVASYEQYF,TGTGCCAGCAGTTACCAGGTTGCTTCCTACGAGCAGTACTTC
.,.,TRBJ2-7,TRBV3-1/TRBV3-2,CASSQFFAGEQYF,TGTGCCAGCAGCCAATTCTTCGCGGGGGAGCAGTACTTC
.,.,TRBJ2-5,TRBV5-6,CASSRVQTQETQYF,TGTGCCAGCAGCCGCGTCCAGACTCAAGAGACCCAGTACTTC
once,TRBD2,TRBJ2-5,TRBV3-1/TRBV3-2,CASSQEGLALRETQYF,TGTGCCAGCAGCCAAGAGGGACTAGCCTTACGAGAGACCCAGTACTTC
.,TRBD1,TRBJ1-5,TRBV15,CATSTLRQGGQPQHF,TGTGCCACCAGCACGCTTAGACAGGGCGGTCAGCCCCAGCATTTT
.,TRBD1,TRBJ1-4,TRBV11-2,CASSLGQGSGGEKLFF,TGTGCCAGCAGCTTAGGGCAGGGGTCAGGGGGCGAAAAACTGTTTTTT
few,TRBD2,TRBJ2-7,TRBV2,CASSVLAGANYEQYF,TGTGCCAGCAGTGTGCTAGCGGGGGCCAACTACGAGCAGTACTTC
.,TRBD1,TRBJ2-5,TRBV6-6,CASSLGQGGNQETQYF,TGTGCCAGCAGCCTCGGACAGGGGGGGAACCAAGAGACCCAGTACTTC
once,.,TRBJ1-6,TRBV6-9,CARAVNDSPLHF,TGTGCCAGGGCAGTGAATGATTCACCCCTCCACTTT
once,.,TRBJ2-7,TRBV2,CASSASRERSYEQYF,TGTGCCAGCAGCGCGTCGCGGGAACGATCCTACGAGCAGTACTTC
.,.,TRBJ1-5,TRBV7-9,CASSLYGDQPQHF,TGTGCCAGCAGCTTGTACGGAGATCAGCCCCAGCATTTT
.,.,TRBJ1-6,TRBV19,CATTSRSYNSPLHF,TGTGCCACCACTTCTCGCTCCTATAATTCACCCCTCCACTTT
.,TRBD2,TRBJ2-3,TRBV2,CASSPGGYTQYF,TGTGCCAGCAGTCCGGGGGGTTATACGCAGTATTTT
.,.,TRBJ2-1,TRBV2,CASSRNNEQFF,TGTGCCAGTTCCCGAAACAATGAGCAGTTCTTC
.,TRBD1,TRBJ2-4,TRBV18,CASSPRQGEGYIQYF,TGTGCCAGCTCACCTCGACAGGGTGAGGGTTACATTCAGTACTTC
.,.,TRBJ2-7,TRBV5-8,CASSRTSSSSYEQYF,TGTGCCAGCAGCCGTACTAGCTCCTCCTCCTACGAGCAGTACTTC
.,.,TRBJ1-1,TRBV27,CASLSVGTANTEAFF,TGTGCCAGCCTCTCAGTAGGAACAGCGAACACTGAAGCTTTCTTT
.,.,TRBJ2-5,TRBV11-1,CASSIRRQVQETQYF,TGTGCCAGCAGCATCCGTCGACAGGTCCAAGAGACCCAGTACTTC
.,TRBD1,TRBJ1-2,TRBV2,CASSRDRANYGYTF,TGTGCCAGCAGTAGGGACAGGGCTAACTATGGCTACACCTTC
.,TRBD1,TRBJ2-5,TRBV4-2,CASSHPEGQDQETQYF,TGTGCCAGCAGCCACCCCGAGGGACAGGACCAAGAGACCCAGTACTTC
.,TRBD1,TRBJ2-1,TRBV7-2,CASSPGGQGANEQFF,TGTGCCAGCAGCCCTGGGGGACAGGGGGCAAATGAGCAGTTCTTC
.,.,TRBJ2-7,TRBV15,CATSREYFEQYF,TGTGCCACCAGCAGAGAATACTTCGAGCAGTACTTC
.,.,TRBJ1-2,TRBV2,CASYQVGYTF,TGTGCCAGCTATCAGGTCGGCTACACCTTC